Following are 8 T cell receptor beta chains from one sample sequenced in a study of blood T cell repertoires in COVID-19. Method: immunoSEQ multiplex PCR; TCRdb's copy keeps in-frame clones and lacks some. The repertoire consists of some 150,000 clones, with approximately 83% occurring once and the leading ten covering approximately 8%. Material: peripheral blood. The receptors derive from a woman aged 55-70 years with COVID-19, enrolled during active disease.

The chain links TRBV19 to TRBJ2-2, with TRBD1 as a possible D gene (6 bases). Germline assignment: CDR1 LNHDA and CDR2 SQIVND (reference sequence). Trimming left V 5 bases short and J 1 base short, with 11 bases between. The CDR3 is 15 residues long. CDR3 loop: CASSSTGMNTGELFF. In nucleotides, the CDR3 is TGTGCCAGTAGTTCTACAGGGATGAACACCGGGGAGCTGTTTTTT.

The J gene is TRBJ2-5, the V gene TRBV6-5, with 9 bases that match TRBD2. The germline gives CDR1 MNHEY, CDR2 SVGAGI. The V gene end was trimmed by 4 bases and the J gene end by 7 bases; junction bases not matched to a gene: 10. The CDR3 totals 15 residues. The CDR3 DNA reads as TGTGCCAGCAGTTTCCTCGCGGGGGGGCAGGGGACCCAGTACTTC. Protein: CASSFLAGGQGTQYF.

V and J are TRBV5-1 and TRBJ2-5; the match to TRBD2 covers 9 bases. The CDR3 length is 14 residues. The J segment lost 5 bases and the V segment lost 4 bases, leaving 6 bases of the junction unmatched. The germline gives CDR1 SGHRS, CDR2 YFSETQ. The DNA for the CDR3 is TGCGCCAGCAGCCCCGGGACTAGCAGGGAGACCCAGTACTTC. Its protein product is CASSPGTSRETQYF.

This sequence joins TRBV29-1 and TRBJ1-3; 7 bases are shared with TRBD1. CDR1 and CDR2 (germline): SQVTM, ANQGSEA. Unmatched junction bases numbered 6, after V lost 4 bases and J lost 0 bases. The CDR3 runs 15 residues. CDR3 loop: CSVVWTGDSGNTIYF. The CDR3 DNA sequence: TGCAGCGTTGTTTGGACAGGTGACTCTGGAAACACCATATATTTT.

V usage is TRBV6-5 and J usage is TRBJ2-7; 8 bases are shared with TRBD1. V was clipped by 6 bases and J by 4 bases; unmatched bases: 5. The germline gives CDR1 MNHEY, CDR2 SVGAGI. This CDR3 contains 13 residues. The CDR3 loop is CASSRQGTYEQYF. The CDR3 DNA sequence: TGTGCCAGCAGCCGACAGGGGACATACGAGCAGTACTTC.

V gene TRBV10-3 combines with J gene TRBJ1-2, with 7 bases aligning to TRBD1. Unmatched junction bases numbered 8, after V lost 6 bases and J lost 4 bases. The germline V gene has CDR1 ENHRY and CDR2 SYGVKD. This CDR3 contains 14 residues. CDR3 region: CAIRGTEGLYGYTF. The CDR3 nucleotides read TGTGCCATCAGGGGGACAGAGGGCCTCTATGGCTACACCTTC.

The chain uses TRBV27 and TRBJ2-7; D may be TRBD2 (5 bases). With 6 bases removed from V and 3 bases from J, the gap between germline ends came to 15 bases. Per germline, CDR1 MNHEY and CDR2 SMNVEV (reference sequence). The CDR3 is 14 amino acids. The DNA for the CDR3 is TGTGCCAGCAGCCCGTTCCGGGGTTACTACGAGCAGTACTTC. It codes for CASSPFRGYYEQYF.

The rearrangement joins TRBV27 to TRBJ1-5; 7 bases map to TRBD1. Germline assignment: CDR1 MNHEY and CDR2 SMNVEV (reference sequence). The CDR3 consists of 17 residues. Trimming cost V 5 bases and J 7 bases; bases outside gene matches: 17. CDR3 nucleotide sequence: TGTGCCAGCAGTCCCTCAGCCGGGACAGAGGGTAGGCAGCCCCAGCATTTT. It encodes CASSPSAGTEGRQPQHF.